This T cell receptor beta chain was recovered during a study of cytomegalovirus exposure and HLA in healthy donors. Measured with immunoSEQ multiplex PCR; TCRdb has only the in-frame clones, and not every one. The sample includes under 400,000 clones, 86% of them seen just once. The source of this sequence is a woman aged 18-30 years in good health and CMV-seronegative. The sequenced sample was PBMCs.

The chain's CDR3 is CASSQDGPGVYTGELFF. CDR3 nucleotides: TGCGCCAGCAGCCAAGATGGGCCGGGAGTCTACACCGGGGAGCTGTTTTTT. This chain joins TRBV4-1 and TRBJ2-2; a possible D gene is TRBD2 (6 bases). The CDR3 loop spans 17 amino acids. CDR1 MGHRA and CDR2 YSYEKL come from the germline V gene. The germline V and J ends were trimmed by 0 bases and 3 bases, with 14 bases remaining between them.